This entry lists 16 T cell receptor beta chains sequenced from one sample in a study of cytomegalovirus exposure and HLA in healthy donors. PCR was performed using 60 Vbeta and 13 Jbeta primers. TCRdb's table, derived via immunoSEQ multiplex PCR, lists solely in-frame clones and lacks some. The sample records 140,000 or so clones, approximately 72% being singletons. Sequenced sample: PBMCs. Receptors originate from a woman aged 60-75 years in good health and CMV-seronegative.

V usage is TRBV5-4 and J usage is TRBJ2-7; 12 nucleotides align to TRBD2. The CDR3 covers 15 residues. The ends lost 4 bases at V and 1 base at J; junction bases unmatched: 3. In germline, CDR1 is SGHNT, CDR2 YYREEE (reference sequence). CDR3 nucleotide sequence: TGTGCCAGCAGCCGGACTAGCGGGAAGTCCTACGAGCAGTACTTC. This gives the protein CASSRTSGKSYEQYF.

This chain uses TRBV2 with TRBJ2-7; the match to TRBD2 covers 10 bases. V trimming: 6 bases; J trimming: 5 bases; junction bases outside the gene matches: 16. The CDR3 has 17 amino acids. Germline CDR1 and CDR2: SNHLY and FYNNEI. CDR3 nucleotide sequence: TGTGCCAGCAGGCCGGGACTAGCGAGCCTTAAAGGCGACGAGCAGTACTTC. It translates to CASRPGLASLKGDEQYF.

This clone was seen a few times. The chain has TRBV7-2 and TRBJ2-7, with 7 bases aligning to TRBD2. CDR3 length: 16 amino acids. Germline-derived CDR1 and CDR2 are SGHTA and FQGNSA. Trimming took 2 bases from V and 7 from J; bases not matched to a gene: 14. CDR3 loop: CASSLTGGSAGGEQYF. DNA of the CDR3: TGTGCCAGCAGCTTAACTGGCGGGAGCGCCGGGGGGGAGCAGTACTTC.

The chain employs TRBV11-2 and TRBJ1-2, with TRBD1 matching 7 bases. Germline CDR1 reads SGHAT; CDR2 reads FQNNGV. The CDR3 is 15 amino acids. Trimming cost V 5 bases and J 4 bases; bases outside gene matches: 10. CDR3 sequence reads: CASSGGQWRVYGYTF. For the CDR3, the DNA is TGTGCCAGCAGCGGGGGACAGTGGAGGGTCTATGGCTACACCTTC. Based on the CDR3 plus reference TRBV11-2 and TRBJ1-2, the full variable domain is EAGVAQSPRYKIIEKRQSVAFWCNPISGHATLYWYQQILGQGPKLLIQFQNNGVVDDSQLPKDRFSAERLKGVDSTLKIQPAKLEDSAVYLCASSGGQWRVYGYTFGSGTRLTVV.

The CDR3 loop reads CASSLGVGGKNEQFF. The CDR3 DNA reads as TGTGCCAGCAGCTTAGGGGTCGGGGGAAAGAATGAGCAGTTCTTC. This chain uses TRBV11-2 with TRBJ2-1, with D maybe TRBD2 (6 bases). The CDR3 loop spans 15 amino acids. The ends were cut back, 1 base at V and 7 bases at J, with 14 bases in the middle. Germline lookup yields CDR1 SGHAT and CDR2 FQNNGV.

The rearrangement uses TRBV21-1 and TRBJ1-3. TRBV21-1 is noted as a pseudogene. The CDR3 runs to 16 residues. CDR3 region: CASSKVRGYSGNTIYF. In DNA, the CDR3 is TGTGCCAGCAGCAAAGTTCGGGGGTATTCGGGAAACACCATATATTTT.

The chain couples TRBV18 to TRBJ2-5; 7 bases agree with TRBD2. The CDR3 is made up of 15 amino acids. Germline loops: CDR1 KGHSH, CDR2 LQKENI. The J segment lost 1 base and the V segment lost 4 bases, leaving 6 bases of the junction unmatched. CDR3 region: CASSRGGPTQETQYF. CDR3 bases: TGTGCCAGCTCACGGGGGGGACCTACCCAAGAGACCCAGTACTTC.

The CDR3 bases are TGTGCCAGCAGCGTAGTTCATGTTGCCGGGGAGCTGTTTTTT. Protein product: CASSVVHVAGELFF. The chain carries TRBV9 and TRBJ2-2; D unresolved. V lost 0 bases and J 6 bases, leaving 9 bases between the germline ends. Germline V lookup: CDR1 SGDLS, CDR2 YYNGEE. The CDR3 totals 14 residues.

V is TRBV7-9 and J is TRBJ1-1, with D maybe TRBD1 (6 bases). V was trimmed by 6 bases and J by 7 bases, leaving 15 bases between them. Germline values: CDR1 SEHNR, CDR2 FQNEAQ (reference sequence). The CDR3 has 13 amino acids. The CDR3 protein is CASSRDTQIEAFF. The DNA of the CDR3 is TGTGCCAGCAGTAGGGACACCCAGATTGAAGCTTTCTTT. The complete variable domain, with remaining parts taken from reference TRBV7-9 and TRBJ1-1, reads DTGVSQNPRHKITKRGQNVTFRCDPISEHNRLYWYRQTLGQGPEFLTYFQNEAQLEKSRLLSDRFSAERPKGSFSTLEIQRTEQGDSAMYLCASSRDTQIEAFFGQGTRLTVV.

This clone was seen many times. Here the CDR3 DNA reads TGTGCCAGCAGCTCAGCGGTGGGTCGGGTCCGTACCGGGGAGCTGTTTTTT. It translates to CASSSAVGRVRTGELFF. This chain links TRBV4-2 with TRBJ2-2; TRBD2 is a possible D gene (5 bases). V was trimmed by 5 bases and J by 5 bases, leaving 21 bases between them. Germline-derived CDR1 and CDR2 are LGHNA and YNFKEQ. The CDR3 spans 17 residues.

The sample holds a few counts of this clone. V is TRBV5-1 and J is TRBJ2-7, with D maybe TRBD1 (5 bases). The germline V and J ends were trimmed by 0 bases and 0 bases, with 7 bases remaining between them. CDR3 length: 14 amino acids. Germline lookup yields CDR1 SGHRS and CDR2 YFSETQ. CDR3 bases: TGCGCCAGCAGCTTGGACAGGAGCTCCTACGAGCAGTACTTC. The encoded protein is CASSLDRSSYEQYF.

The rearrangement uses TRBV5-6 and TRBJ2-2; no clear D. The germline V and J ends were trimmed by 3 bases and 8 bases, with 8 bases remaining between them. The CDR3 has 12 amino acids. Per the germline V gene, CDR1 is SGHDT and CDR2 is YYEEEE. The CDR3 region is CASSSFLGELFF. The CDR3 bases are TGTGCCAGCAGCTCCTTCCTTGGGGAGCTGTTTTTT.

This clone has only one observation. The rearrangement uses TRBV5-1 and TRBJ2-1, with 11 bases identical to TRBD2. V was pared by 4 bases and J by 9 bases, with 9 bases of the junction left unmatched. This CDR3 is built from 15 residues. Looked up from germline, CDR1 is SGHRS and CDR2 is YFSETQ. The DNA of the CDR3 is TGCGCCAGCAGCCTTAGCGGGGGGGCTTTCGCTGAGCAGTTCTTC. Protein: CASSLSGGAFAEQFF. Combining the CDR3 with reference TRBV5-1 and TRBJ2-1 gives the whole variable domain KAGVTQTPRYLIKTRGQQVTLSCSPISGHRSVSWYQQTPGQGLQFLFEYFSETQRNKGNFPGRFSGRQFSNSRSEMNVSTLELGDSALYLCASSLSGGAFAEQFFGPGTRLTVL.

As for this clone: Other DNA sequences in the sample encode the same CDR3. The V and J genes are TRBV27 and TRBJ2-4; no clear D. This CDR3 is built from 16 residues. Germline V gene sequence: CDR1 MNHEY, CDR2 SMNVEV (reference sequence). The V gene lost 6 bases and the J gene lost 0 bases, with 15 bases spanning the gap. The CDR3 is CASSLVQALAKNIQYF. The CDR3, as DNA: TGTGCCAGCAGCTTGGTTCAGGCGCTAGCCAAAAACATTCAGTACTTC.

This clone was seen more than once but under ten times. Different DNA sequences within this sample yield the same CDR3. The chain has TRBV9 and TRBJ2-7, with a tentative D call TRBD2 (5 bases). The CDR3 has 14 amino acids. Germline V gene lookup returns CDR1 SGDLS and CDR2 YYNGEE. V lost 0 bases, J lost 2 bases, and 9 bases lay in between. CDR3 sequence: CASSVGGSTYEQYF. CDR3 nucleotides: TGTGCCAGCAGCGTAGGAGGGAGCACCTACGAGCAGTACTTC.

This clone has only a few counts. This chain connects TRBV6-6 to TRBJ1-2, with D possibly being TRBD1 (6 bases). Germline assignment: CDR1 MNHNY and CDR2 SVGAGI (reference sequence). The CDR3 spans 16 residues. With 4 bases removed from V and 0 bases from J, the gap between germline ends came to 15 bases. CDR3 in amino acids: CASSSLGDTANYGYTF. In nucleotides, the CDR3 is TGTGCCAGCAGTTCCCTAGGGGACACTGCTAACTATGGCTACACCTTC.